This TCR beta chain was recorded in a study of blood T cell repertoires in COVID-19. Study-wide context: COVID-19 samples, acute and convalescent, were from the United States, Italy and Spain. Sources were T cells, B-cell-depleted T cells, or PBMCs; the material itself was cDNA or gDNA.

The CDR3 contains 15 residues. Germline loops: CDR1 MNHEY, CDR2 SVGEGT. The V segment lost 5 bases and the J segment 0 bases; nucleotides outside the gene matches: 3. The repertoire was sequenced with immunoSEQ multiplex PCR; TCRdb's copy has only in-frame clones and lacks some. The sample carries 60,000 to 75,000 clones, about 89% recorded once. The rearrangement uses TRBV6-2 or TRBV6-3 and TRBJ2-7, with TRBD1 matching 11 bases. This receptor was identified in a man aged 55 to 70 with acute or convalescent COVID-19. The sequenced sample was peripheral blood. In nucleotides, the CDR3 is TGTGCCAGCAGTCGGACAGGGGGCGACTCCTACGAGCAGTACTTC. Its translation: CASSRTGGDSYEQYF.